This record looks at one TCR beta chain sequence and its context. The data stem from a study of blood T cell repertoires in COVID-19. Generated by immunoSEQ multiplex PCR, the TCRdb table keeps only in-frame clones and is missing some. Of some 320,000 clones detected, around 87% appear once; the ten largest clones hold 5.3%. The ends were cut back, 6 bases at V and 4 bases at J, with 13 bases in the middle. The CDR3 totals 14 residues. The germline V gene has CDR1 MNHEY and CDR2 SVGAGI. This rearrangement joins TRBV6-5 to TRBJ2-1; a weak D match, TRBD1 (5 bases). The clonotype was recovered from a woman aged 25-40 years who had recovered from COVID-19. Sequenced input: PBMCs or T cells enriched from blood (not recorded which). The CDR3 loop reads CASSEVGQYNEQFF. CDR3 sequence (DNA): TGTGCCAGCAGCGAGGTGGGGCAGTACAATGAGCAGTTCTTC.